These T cell receptor beta chains were read from a single sample in a study of cytomegalovirus exposure and HLA in healthy donors. Sequenced by immunoSEQ multiplex PCR; TCRdb stores in-frame clones only, minus some. This sample has 120,000 or so clones, with 75% to 90% found just once. Sequencing was done on a sample of PBMCs. These receptors were collected from a young man in good health and CMV-seronegative. CDR3s include the opening cysteine and the closing phenylalanine or tryptophan. The order of the fields is CDR3 DNA, CDR3 protein, J gene, V gene, D gene, clone size. D genes are given only for firm matches. The size entry is marked missing in some rows and otherwise reads once, few, many or a size class.

cdr3_nt: TGTGCCAGCAGTCCTCGGCAGGGGGGCAATCAGCCCCAGCATTTT; cdr3_aa: CASSPRQGGNQPQHF; j_call: TRBJ1-5; v_call: TRBV27; d_call: TRBD1; clone_size: NA
cdr3_nt: TGTGCCAGCAGCGTAGTAGGGGGCGGGGACACTGAAGCTTTCTTT; cdr3_aa: CASSVVGGGDTEAFF; j_call: TRBJ1-1; v_call: TRBV9; d_call: TRBD1; clone_size: NA
cdr3_nt: TGCGCCAGCAGCTTGTCCCTCGGCGGACAGATTCAGTACTTC; cdr3_aa: CASSLSLGGQIQYF; j_call: TRBJ2-4; v_call: TRBV5-1; d_call: NA; clone_size: NA
cdr3_nt: TGCGCCAGCAGCCAAGCGGCAATCCGGGACAGGGTAACATCTGGGGCCAACGTCCTGACTTTC; cdr3_aa: CASSQAAIRDRVTSGANVLTF; j_call: TRBJ2-6; v_call: TRBV4-3; d_call: TRBD1; clone_size: once
cdr3_nt: TGTGCCAGCAGTTTGAAGGGGTTTTATAGCAATCAGCCCCAGCATTTT; cdr3_aa: CASSLKGFYSNQPQHF; j_call: TRBJ1-5; v_call: TRBV28; d_call: NA; clone_size: NA
cdr3_nt: TGTGCCAGCAGTTTCGGGACATTGAACACTGAAGCTTTCTTT; cdr3_aa: CASSFGTLNTEAFF; j_call: TRBJ1-1; v_call: TRBV27; d_call: NA; clone_size: few
cdr3_nt: TGTGCCAGCAGTCCCGGGACAGGGGTTAACTATGGCTACACCTTC; cdr3_aa: CASSPGTGVNYGYTF; j_call: TRBJ1-2; v_call: TRBV6-1; d_call: TRBD1; clone_size: NA
cdr3_nt: TGTGCCAGCAGCTTAGCTTCGGGACAGGAGGTATACGAGCAGTACTTC; cdr3_aa: CASSLASGQEVYEQYF; j_call: TRBJ2-7; v_call: TRBV7-9; d_call: TRBD1; clone_size: NA
cdr3_nt: TGCGCCAGCAGCCCCAAAGGGGACAGGACGAACACTGAAGCTTTCTTT; cdr3_aa: CASSPKGDRTNTEAFF; j_call: TRBJ1-1; v_call: TRBV5-1; d_call: TRBD1; clone_size: NA
cdr3_nt: TGTGCCAGTAGAAGCCGGGACAGGGGCCCGGGACAGCCCCAGCATTTT; cdr3_aa: CASRSRDRGPGQPQHF; j_call: TRBJ1-5; v_call: TRBV19; d_call: TRBD1; clone_size: NA
cdr3_nt: TGTGCCTGGAGTATCGGGACAGGGGGACATCAGCCCCAGCATTTT; cdr3_aa: CAWSIGTGGHQPQHF; j_call: TRBJ1-5; v_call: TRBV30; d_call: TRBD1; clone_size: NA
cdr3_nt: TGTGCCAGCAGGTCCACGGGAGGCACAGATACGCAGTATTTT; cdr3_aa: CASRSTGGTDTQYF; j_call: TRBJ2-3; v_call: TRBV6-5; d_call: NA; clone_size: NA
cdr3_nt: TGTGCCAGCAGGGAGAACAGGGGAAGCACCGGGGAGCTGTTTTTT; cdr3_aa: CASRENRGSTGELFF; j_call: TRBJ2-2; v_call: TRBV2; d_call: TRBD1; clone_size: NA
cdr3_nt: TGTGCCAGCAGCACCTCGGGACAGGGGGGCACAGATACGCAGTATTTT; cdr3_aa: CASSTSGQGGTDTQYF; j_call: TRBJ2-3; v_call: TRBV7-9; d_call: TRBD1; clone_size: NA
cdr3_nt: TGTGCCAGCAGTTTGGGCAGGGGCACTGAAGCTTTCTTT; cdr3_aa: CASSLGRGTEAFF; j_call: TRBJ1-1; v_call: TRBV27; d_call: NA; clone_size: NA
cdr3_nt: TGTGCCATCAGTATAAGATCATACCGGAACAGGGACTATAGCACTGAAGCTTTCTTT; cdr3_aa: CAISIRSYRNRDYSTEAFF; j_call: TRBJ1-1; v_call: TRBV10-3; d_call: NA; clone_size: NA
cdr3_nt: TGTGCCAGCAGCCCCGGGACAGGGGGTACATACTCTGGGGCCAACGTCCTGACTTTC; cdr3_aa: CASSPGTGGTYSGANVLTF; j_call: TRBJ2-6; v_call: TRBV14; d_call: TRBD1; clone_size: once
cdr3_nt: TGCGCCAGCAGCTTAGACAGGGGTTTTGCGTCGAACACTGAAGCTTTCTTT; cdr3_aa: CASSLDRGFASNTEAFF; j_call: TRBJ1-1; v_call: TRBV5-1; d_call: TRBD1; clone_size: few
cdr3_nt: TGTGCCAGCAGCCGGCCACGTAGCGGGGGGGGTCTTAACACAGATACGCAGTATTTT; cdr3_aa: CASSRPRSGGGLNTDTQYF; j_call: TRBJ2-3; v_call: TRBV21-1; d_call: NA; clone_size: NA
cdr3_nt: TGTGCCAGCAGGGCGACAGGGGTTGAGCAGTTCTTC; cdr3_aa: CASRATGVEQFF; j_call: TRBJ2-1; v_call: TRBV28; d_call: TRBD1; clone_size: NA
cdr3_nt: TGTGCCAGCAGCGTAGCCGAGCGGGGGGGGGAAGAGACCCAGTACTTC; cdr3_aa: CASSVAERGGEETQYF; j_call: TRBJ2-5; v_call: TRBV9; d_call: TRBD2; clone_size: NA
cdr3_nt: TGTGCCAGCAGTAGTTTCCGGGTTCACTTAGATACGCAGTATTTT; cdr3_aa: CASSSFRVHLDTQYF; j_call: TRBJ2-3; v_call: TRBV28; d_call: NA; clone_size: NA